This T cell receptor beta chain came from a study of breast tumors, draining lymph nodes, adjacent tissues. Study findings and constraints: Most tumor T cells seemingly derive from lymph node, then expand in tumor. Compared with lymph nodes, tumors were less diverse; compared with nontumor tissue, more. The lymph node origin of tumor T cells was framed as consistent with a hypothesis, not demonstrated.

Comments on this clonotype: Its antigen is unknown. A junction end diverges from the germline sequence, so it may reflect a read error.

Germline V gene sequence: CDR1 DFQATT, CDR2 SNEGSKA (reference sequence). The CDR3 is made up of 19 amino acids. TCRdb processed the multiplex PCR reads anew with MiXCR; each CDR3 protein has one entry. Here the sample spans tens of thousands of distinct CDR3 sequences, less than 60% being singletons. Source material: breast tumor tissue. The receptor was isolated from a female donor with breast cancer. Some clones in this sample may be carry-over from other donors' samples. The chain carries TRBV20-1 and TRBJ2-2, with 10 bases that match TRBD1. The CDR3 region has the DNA TGCGGTGCTAGAGACTACCGGGACAGGGGACAGCTAAACACCGGGGAGCTGTTTTTT. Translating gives CGARDYRDRGQLNTGELFF.